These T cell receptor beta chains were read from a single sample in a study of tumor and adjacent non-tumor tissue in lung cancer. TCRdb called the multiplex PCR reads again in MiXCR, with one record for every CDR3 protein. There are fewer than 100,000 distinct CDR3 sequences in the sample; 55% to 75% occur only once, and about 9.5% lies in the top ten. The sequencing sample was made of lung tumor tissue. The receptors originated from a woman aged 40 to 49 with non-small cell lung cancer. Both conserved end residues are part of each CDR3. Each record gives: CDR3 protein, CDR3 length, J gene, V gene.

CASSQEAEDARYF,13,TRBJ2-3,TRBV4-2
CVSSDPGSAANNEQFF,16,TRBJ2-1,TRBV11-3
CASLPTPDSSYEQYF,15,TRBJ2-7,TRBV4-2
CASIEPGQGYNEQFF,15,TRBJ2-1,TRBV6-1
CASSPGLGLAGVSYEQYF,18,TRBJ2-7,TRBV7-8
CATTGGGSSYNEQFF,15,TRBJ2-1,TRBV6-2/TRBV6-3
CSVVLLNYGYVF,12,TRBJ1-2,TRBV29-1
CASSYAGVGSPLHF,14,TRBJ1-6,TRBV6-5
CASSYPPYGYLSTNMQYF,18,TRBJ2-3,TRBV6-2/TRBV6-3
CANSPGQGGNEQFF,14,TRBJ2-1,TRBV11-3
CTSSLFVGIQETQHF,15,TRBJ2-5,TRBV11-2
CSVEVTGGTGELLF,14,TRBJ2-2,TRBV29-1
CGMGGEAGGPIGNEQFF,17,TRBJ2-1,TRBV29-1
CSATTGMGEQHF,12,TRBJ2-7,TRBV29-1
CAMSLNRDTEAFF,13,TRBJ1-1,TRBV10-3
CASTQDAGIDGTDTQHF,17,NA,TRBV14
CASSLPGTGAF,11,TRBJ2-7,TRBV5-7